This T cell receptor beta chain was sequenced for a study of brain metastases from non-small cell lung cancer (dated by TCRdb to the late 2010s). In the study overall: The immune microenvironment of paired resected primary tumors and brain metastases from non-small-cell lung cancer patients was profiled.

A note on this clone: Its antigen target is currently unknown. No qualities accompany the bases; no much larger clone lies one base away.

Taken from the germline V gene, the CDR1 and CDR2 loops are MDHEN and SYDVKM. The germline ends are 9 bases apart after V is trimmed by 4 bases and J by 0 bases. The CDR3 runs 15 residues from the cysteine to the phenylalanine. CDR3 DNA is the only sequence kept; it has 45 bases, read in frame from the first base. Overall study results and their limits: Paired brain metastases and primary tumors largely shared TCR repertoires, although T-cell densities in the metastases were sparse. Compared with the matched primary tumors, T-cell clones appeared to be expanded in about two thirds of brain metastases. T-cell infiltration was lower in brain metastases than in primary tumors (P < 0.001).

A total of approximately 40 patients with non-small-cell lung cancer that had been surgically resected, each with specimens from both a primary tumor and a brain metastasis, made up the cohort. The tumor specimens consisted of archival formalin-fixed, paraffin-embedded tissues. The library was built by means of the immunoSEQ multiplex PCR assay. T-cell receptor beta chain repertoire sequencing was carried out together with a 770-gene immune expression panel. Imported from immuneACCESS, the table was reduced by TCRdb to in-frame sequences with V and J called. These copies leave out some clones; in studies compared against another copy, an unresolved V gene accounts for under half, and the cause of the remainder is not known. This sample has 2,500 to 3,500 clones in its table, and around nine tenths of those were observed once. The ten largest clones add up to about 6.3% of the sample.

The chain uses TRBV28 and TRBJ1-4; confidence is insufficient to name the D gene. This TCR came from a donor aged 40 or older with non-small cell lung cancer. Sequencing was performed on primary lung tumor tissue. Reading the label with the study, this specimen's cell subset or site is: primary lung tumor paired with brain metastasis. The CDR3 reads CASSSVVPTNEKLFF. The DNA reads TGTGCCAGCAGTTCGGTCGTCCCAACTAATGAAAAACTGTTTTTT. Extended through the reference TRBV28 and TRBJ1-4 proteins, this CDR3 yields the full variable domain: DVKVTQSSRYLVKRTGEKVFLECVQDMDHENMFWYRQDPGLGLRLIYFSYDVKMKEKGDIPEGYSVSREKKERFSLILESASTNQTSMYLCASSSVVPTNEKLFFGSGTQLSVL.